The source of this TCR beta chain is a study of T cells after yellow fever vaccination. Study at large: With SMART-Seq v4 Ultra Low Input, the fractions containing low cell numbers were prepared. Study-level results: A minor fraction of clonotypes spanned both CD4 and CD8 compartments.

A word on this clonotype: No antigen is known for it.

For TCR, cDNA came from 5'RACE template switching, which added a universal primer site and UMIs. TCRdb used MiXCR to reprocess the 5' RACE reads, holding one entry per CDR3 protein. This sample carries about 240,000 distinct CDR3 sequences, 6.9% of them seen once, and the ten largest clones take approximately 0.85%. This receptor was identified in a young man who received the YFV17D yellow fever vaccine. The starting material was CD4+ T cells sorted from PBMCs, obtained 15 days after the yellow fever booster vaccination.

CDR3 nucleotide sequence: TGCGCCAGCAGCTTGGAGGGACTAGCGGGAGGGGTGTACAATGAGCAGTTCTTC. This gives the protein CASSLEGLAGGVYNEQFF. This sequence joins TRBV5-1 and TRBJ2-1; 16 positions agree with TRBD2. The trim removed 0 bases at V and 4 bases at J, leaving 4 bases unmatched. CDR3 length: 18 residues. Germline CDR1 is SGHRS and CDR2 is YFSETQ.